The 30 T cell receptor beta chains reported below all come from one sample, sequenced in a study of blood T cell repertoires in COVID-19. The assay was immunoSEQ multiplex PCR, and TCRdb's table has in-frame clones only and misses some. The sample has about 200,000 clones, approximately 81% seen once. Source material: peripheral blood. All receptors derive from a woman aged 80 or over with acute or convalescent COVID-19.

The chain couples TRBV7-2 to TRBJ1-1; perhaps TRBD1 as D (6 bases). The CDR3 spans 17 residues. Trimming left V 5 bases short and J 2 bases short, with 21 bases between. Germline CDR1 SGHTA, CDR2 FQGNSA. In nucleotides, the CDR3 is TGTGCCAGCAGCGGGGGGGGCGCTTTCCTCAGCAACACTGAAGCTTTCTTT. Translating gives CASSGGGAFLSNTEAFF. Using reference TRBV7-2 and TRBJ1-1 for the parts outside the CDR3, the full variable domain is GAGVSQSPSNKVTEKGKDVELRCDPISGHTALYWYRQSLGQGLEFLIYFQGNSAPDKSGLPSDRFSAERTGGSVSTLTIQRTQQEDSAVYLCASSGGGAFLSNTEAFFGQGTRLTVV.

The chain is built from TRBV5-4 and TRBJ1-2; TRBD1 agrees at 10 bases. The CDR3 runs to 15 residues. Germline values: CDR1 SGHNT, CDR2 YYREEE (reference sequence). J lost 8 bases, V lost 0 bases, and 7 bases had no gene match. In DNA, the CDR3 is TGTGCCAGCAGCTTGGGGGACAGGGGCAACTGGGGCTACACCTTC. As protein: CASSLGDRGNWGYTF.

The chain uses TRBV5-5 and TRBJ2-7; D might be TRBD1 (6 bases). V shed 1 base and J shed 5 bases, with 16 bases lying between them. The CDR3 is 15 residues long. Per the germline V gene, CDR1 is SGHKS and CDR2 is YYEKEE (reference sequence). The CDR3 reads CASSLSRTVLNEQYF. The CDR3 region has the DNA TGTGCCAGCAGCTTGTCCCGGACAGTGCTCAACGAGCAGTACTTC.

V is TRBV6-6 and J is TRBJ2-1; D not certain. V gave up 10 bases and J gave up 3 bases, with 10 bases separating them. Germline CDR1 and CDR2: MNHNY and SVGAGI (reference sequence). The CDR3 runs to 12 residues. The CDR3 here is CATASVYNEQFF. CDR3 in DNA: TGTGCCACCGCGAGCGTCTACAATGAGCAGTTCTTC.

This clone was observed a handful of times. J is TRBJ1-3 and V is TRBV19, with D hard to call. The V and J ends lost 1 base and 0 bases respectively, with 7 bases between them. Germline CDR1 and CDR2: LNHDA and SQIVND (reference sequence). CDR3 length equals 15 residues. CDR3 region: CASSIGRSSGNTIYF. CDR3 DNA: TGTGCCAGTAGTATAGGGAGAAGCTCTGGAAACACCATATATTTT.

The gene calls are TRBV14 and TRBJ2-5, with D possibly TRBD2 on 5 matching bases. Trimming removed 1 base at V and 4 bases at J, with 13 bases between. Germline-derived CDR1 and CDR2 are SGHDN and FVKESK. This CDR3 contains 15 residues. The CDR3 protein is CASSQVYGGGETQYF. CDR3 bases: TGTGCCAGCAGCCAAGTTTACGGAGGCGGAGAGACCCAGTACTTC.

The chain joins TRBV23-1 to TRBJ2-2; 7 nucleotides agree with TRBD1. TRBV23-1 is given ORF status, its function remaining uncertain. This CDR3 spans 14 amino acids. V trimming: 8 bases; J trimming: 7 bases; junction bases outside the gene matches: 10. The chain's CDR3 is CASGRQGGHGELFF. CDR3 DNA sequence: TGCGCCAGCGGCCGACAGGGCGGACACGGGGAGCTGTTTTTT.

In DNA, the CDR3 is TGCAGCGTTGACCAGGGGCCAGGATCACGAGAAGCTTTCTTT. Translation gives CSVDQGPGSREAFF. The V gene is TRBV29-1, the J gene TRBJ1-1; possible D gene TRBD1, 6 bases. The germline V gene encodes CDR1 SQVTM and CDR2 ANQGSEA. The CDR3 totals 14 residues. The V gene lost 3 bases and the J gene lost 8 bases, with 19 bases spanning the gap.

The table lists this clone with a few counts. This chain joins TRBV7-2 and TRBJ2-3; 7 positions agree with TRBD2. The germline gives CDR1 SGHTA, CDR2 FQGNSA. CDR3 length: 14 residues. J gave up 3 bases and V 7 bases, and 7 bases lay outside the gene matches. The CDR3 reads CASNLAAGTDTQYF. The DNA of the CDR3 is TGTGCCAGCAACCTAGCGGCGGGGACAGATACGCAGTATTTT.

The count of this clone is one. The J gene is TRBJ2-5, the V gene TRBV6-1, with a possible D match to TRBD1 (5 bases). The germline V gene has CDR1 MNHNS and CDR2 SASEGT. V gave up 2 bases and J gave up 4 bases, with 20 bases separating them. This CDR3 comprises 17 residues. The CDR3 sequence: CASSEFVGSLRGETQYF. The CDR3 region has the DNA TGTGCCAGCAGTGAATTTGTGGGATCCCTAAGGGGAGAGACCCAGTACTTC.

This sequence joins TRBV4-2 and TRBJ1-5, with 8 bases lining up with TRBD1. CDR1 LGHNA and CDR2 YNFKEQ come from the germline V gene. The CDR3 covers 16 residues. V trimming: 0 bases; J trimming: 7 bases; junction bases outside the gene matches: 8. The CDR3 DNA is TGTGCCAGCAGCCAAGATACGGACAGGGTGGGCCAGCCCCAGCATTTT. Residues: CASSQDTDRVGQPQHF.

The chain uses TRBV4-1 and TRBJ2-3; D is perhaps TRBD1 (6 bases). Between the trimmed V and J ends, which lost 3 bases and 2 bases, there was a span of 12 bases. The germline CDR1 and CDR2 sequences are MGHRA and YSYEKL. This CDR3 is 15 amino acids long. CDR3 sequence reads: CASSHSGQTTDTQYF. In DNA, the CDR3 is TGCGCCAGCAGCCACTCCGGACAGACCACAGATACGCAGTATTTT.

The count of this clone is one. J is TRBJ2-3 and V is TRBV7-2; 12 bases are shared with TRBD2. The V gene end was trimmed by 5 bases and the J gene end by 1 base; junction bases not matched to a gene: 7. This CDR3 region has 17 residues. The V gene's germline CDR1 is SGHTA and CDR2 FQGNSA. CDR3: CASSPRRLAGGTDTQYF. CDR3 DNA sequence: TGTGCCAGCAGCCCCCGTCGACTAGCGGGAGGCACAGATACGCAGTATTTT.

Ten or more counts support this clone. The CDR3 is CASSWSGGGTEAFF. In DNA, the CDR3 is TGTGCCAGCAGTTGGTCGGGGGGGGGCACTGAAGCTTTCTTT. The V gene is TRBV6-5, the J gene TRBJ1-1; TRBD1 is a possible D gene (5 bases). The CDR3 covers 14 residues. Germline CDR1 and CDR2: MNHEY and SVGAGI. V shed 4 bases and J shed 4 bases, with 13 bases lying between them.

The chain links TRBV15 to TRBJ2-7; TRBD1 aligns across 9 bases. This CDR3 is built from 15 residues. Germline values: CDR1 LNHNV, CDR2 YYDKDF (reference sequence). The V and J ends lost 5 bases and 0 bases, in that order; junction bases with no gene match: 5. CDR3 in amino acids: CATSPDRGSSYEQYF. The DNA of the CDR3 is TGTGCCACCAGCCCTGACAGGGGGAGCTCCTACGAGCAGTACTTC. Supplemented by reference TRBV15 and TRBJ2-7, the full variable domain reads DAMVIQNPRYQVTQFGKPVTLSCSQTLNHNVMYWYQQKSSQAPKLLFHYYDKDFNNEADTPDNFQSRRPNTSFCFLDIRSPGLGDTAMYLCATSPDRGSSYEQYFGPGTRLTVT.

CDR3 DNA sequence: TGTGCCAGCAGTGAGGACAGGGGCCTTGTACACACCTTC. Translated, it gives CASSEDRGLVHTF. This chain uses TRBV6-1 with TRBJ1-2; 9 bases map to TRBD1. J gave up 12 bases and V 3 bases, and 8 bases lay outside the gene matches. There are 13 residues in the CDR3. Germline CDR1 MNHNS, CDR2 SASEGT.

The rearrangement joins TRBV19 to TRBJ1-1; unclear D gene. This CDR3 comprises 11 residues. Germline lookup yields CDR1 LNHDA and CDR2 SQIVND (reference sequence). With 4 bases removed from V and 5 bases from J, the gap between germline ends came to 5 bases. CDR3 loop: CASSTGTEAFF. In DNA, the CDR3 is TGTGCCAGTAGTACCGGGACTGAAGCTTTCTTT.

The chain's CDR3 is CASSRDGEFYEAFF. In DNA form, the CDR3 reads TGCGCCAGCAGCCGCGACGGGGAATTTTATGAAGCTTTCTTT. The chain is built from TRBV4-1 and TRBJ1-1; D is unclear. Trimming took 4 bases from V and 7 from J, leaving 16 bases between them. Germline values: CDR1 MGHRA, CDR2 YSYEKL. This CDR3 has 14 residues.

The gene calls are TRBV6-5 and TRBJ2-3; no definite D call. The CDR3 has 11 residues. V shed 8 bases and J shed 5 bases, with 8 bases lying between them. Germline values: CDR1 MNHEY, CDR2 SVGAGI. For the CDR3, the DNA is TGTGCCAGCCCGACTTTAGATACGCAGTATTTT. Amino acids: CASPTLDTQYF.

The rearrangement uses TRBV2 and TRBJ2-1, with TRBD2 matching over 8 bases. V trimming: 5 bases; J trimming: 5 bases; junction bases outside the gene matches: 11. The CDR3 contains 16 residues. Looked up from germline, CDR1 is SNHLY and CDR2 is FYNNEI. CDR3 nucleotides: TGTGCCAGCAGTACCCAGCGGGGGCCTCGCAACAATGAGCAGTTCTTC. It yields the protein CASSTQRGPRNNEQFF.

The V call is TRBV9, the J call TRBJ1-5, with TRBD1 identical over 7 bases. V lost 4 bases and J lost 6; bases outside the gene matches: 7. CDR3 length: 14 residues. Germline V CDR1 and CDR2: SGDLS, YYNGEE. Written as DNA, the CDR3 is TGTGCCAGCAGCCCAGCGACAGGGTCTCAGCCCCAGCATTTT. It translates to CASSPATGSQPQHF.

The chain recombines TRBV19 with TRBJ2-3; 9 bases line up with TRBD2. The CDR3 runs to 13 residues. J was trimmed by 6 bases and V by 6 bases; bases with no gene match: 4. Germline CDR1 and CDR2: LNHDA and SQIVND (reference sequence). For the CDR3, the DNA is TGTGCCAGTAGGGGACTAGCCACGGATACGCAGTATTTT. It is translated as CASRGLATDTQYF. Using reference TRBV19 and TRBJ2-3 for the parts outside the CDR3, the full variable domain is DGGITQSPKYLFRKEGQNVTLSCEQNLNHDAMYWYRQDPGQGLRLIYYSQIVNDFQKGDIAEGYSVSREKKESFPLTVTSAQKNPTAFYLCASRGLATDTQYFGPGTRLTVL.

The chain carries TRBV2 and TRBJ1-6; D is perhaps TRBD1 (5 bases). CDR3 length: 14 amino acids. Germline CDR1 and CDR2: SNHLY and FYNNEI. Trimming left V 7 bases short and J 7 bases short, with 14 bases between. The CDR3 DNA follows: TGTGCCAGCAAAACGGGACTTACAAATTCACCCCTCCACTTT. Its translation is CASKTGLTNSPLHF.

V is TRBV29-1 and J is TRBJ2-2; 13 positions match TRBD2. V lost 5 bases to trimming and J lost 6 bases; unmatched junction nucleotides: 3. This CDR3 has 14 residues. Germline V gene data show CDR1 as SQVTM and CDR2 as ANQGSEA. The CDR3 sequence is CSVRTSGSSGELFF. The CDR3, as DNA: TGCAGCGTTCGGACTAGCGGGAGTTCCGGGGAGCTGTTTTTT.

V usage is TRBV6-4 and J usage is TRBJ2-5; D may be TRBD1 (8 bases). V lost 8 bases and J 5 bases, leaving 27 bases between the germline ends. CDR1 MRHNA and CDR2 SNTAGT come from the germline V gene. This CDR3 has 17 amino acids. The CDR3 sequence is CASLIPDREGVGETQYF. CDR3 nucleotides: TGTGCCAGCCTCATTCCGGACAGGGAGGGTGTCGGGGAGACCCAGTACTTC.

This clone showed up just once. The rearrangement links TRBV11-1 to TRBJ2-3, with TRBD2 matching 9 bases. With 3 bases clipped from V and 2 bases from J, the junction kept 6 bases outside the gene matches. The germline CDR1 and CDR2 sequences are SGHAT and FQDESV (reference sequence). This CDR3 is 16 amino acids long. The CDR3 sequence is CASSFSPSGVTDTQYF. The CDR3 DNA reads as TGTGCCAGCAGCTTTTCACCTAGCGGGGTCACAGATACGCAGTATTTT.

This clone was observed a single time. This chain uses TRBV19 with TRBJ2-2; 9 bases match TRBD1. The J segment lost 4 bases and the V segment lost 10 bases, leaving 10 bases of the junction unmatched. The CDR3 spans 15 residues. Per germline, CDR1 LNHDA and CDR2 SQIVND (reference sequence). This chain's CDR3 is CATETGTGFTGELFF. CDR3 coding DNA: TGTGCCACCGAGACCGGGACAGGGTTCACCGGGGAGCTGTTTTTT.

The chain has TRBV5-1 and TRBJ2-5, with D maybe TRBD1 (6 bases). Germline CDR1 SGHRS, CDR2 YFSETQ. V gave up 0 bases and J gave up 2 bases, with 11 bases separating them. The length of the CDR3 is 15 residues. CDR3 in amino acids: CASSLAQGRQETQYF. The CDR3 region has the DNA TGCGCCAGCAGCTTGGCGCAGGGGCGTCAAGAGACCCAGTACTTC. Variable domain in full (rest from reference TRBV5-1 and TRBJ2-5): KAGVTQTPRYLIKTRGQQVTLSCSPISGHRSVSWYQQTPGQGLQFLFEYFSETQRNKGNFPGRFSGRQFSNSRSEMNVSTLELGDSALYLCASSLAQGRQETQYFGPGTRLLVL.

CDR3 region: CASSRGLGLAGFNEQFF. In nucleotides, the CDR3 is TGTGCCAGCAGCCGGGGGTTGGGACTAGCGGGGTTCAATGAGCAGTTCTTC. J is TRBJ2-1 and V is TRBV3-1 (or the pseudogene TRBV3-2); TRBD2 matches at 13 bases. CDR1 and CDR2 (germline): LGHDT, YNNKEL (reference sequence). Trimming removed 4 bases from V and 6 bases from J; junction bases left unmatched: 9. The CDR3 is 17 residues long.

This clone was seen a single time. The rearrangement uses TRBV9 and TRBJ1-2; unclear D gene. Germline loops: CDR1 SGDLS, CDR2 YYNGEE. Trimming pared 0 bases from V and 7 bases from J, leaving 13 bases between. This CDR3 has 14 residues. The CDR3 loop is CASSVATLGGGYTF. CDR3 DNA: TGTGCCAGCAGCGTAGCTACACTGGGAGGTGGCTACACCTTC.